This T cell receptor beta chain was observed in a study of shared clonotypes between healthy human individuals. In the study overall: Donors had three CD4 naive, three CD4 memory, two CD8 naive and one CD8 memory plate apiece.

Assay used: immunoSEQ multiplex PCR; TCRdb lists only in-frame clones, some missing. Of more than 1,200,000 clones in the sample, just under 99% are singletons; the top ten hold roughly 0.35%. This CDR3 region has 15 residues. Trimming at V came to 3 bases and at J to 2 bases, leaving 5 bases not matched to a gene. Germline values: CDR1 KGHSH, CDR2 LQKENI. Study-level findings and limits: Generally, naive subsets came out with larger estimated richness than memory subsets.

This clone appeared once. Its matching antigen is unknown. Material: naive CD4+ T cells sorted from blood. Subset noted: CD45RA+ positively selected. This sequence originates from a man aged 30 to 45 in good health. This sequence joins TRBV18 and TRBJ2-3; 7 nucleotides align to TRBD1. The CDR3 nucleotides read TGTGCCAGCTCACCGGGACAGATTCCCACAGATACGCAGTATTTT. It codes for CASSPGQIPTDTQYF.